The rows below give T cell receptor beta chains drawn from one sample of a study of T cell responses to AZD1222 COVID-19 vaccine. Sequenced by immunoSEQ multiplex PCR; TCRdb stores in-frame clones only, minus some. The sample contains about 140,000 clones, about 92% of which appear only once. The starting material was peripheral blood, obtained on day 0 of AZD1222 vaccination. The receptors derive from an adult in good health. The CDR3 runs from the conserved cysteine through the conserved F or W. D genes are given only for firm matches. Clone size is stated in some rows and not others, as once, few, many or a class when expanded.

d_call: NA
j_call: TRBJ2-1
cdr3_length: 15
v_call: TRBV7-2
clone_size: NA
cdr3_nt: TGTGCCAGCAGCCCCTACTGGGGTAGAAACAATGAGCAGTTCTTC
cdr3_aa: CASSPYWGRNNEQFF

d_call: NA
j_call: TRBJ2-1
cdr3_length: 14
v_call: TRBV7-2
clone_size: NA
cdr3_nt: TGTGCCAGCAGCTTAGGATGGGGCCTCAATGAGCAGTTCTTC
cdr3_aa: CASSLGWGLNEQFF

d_call: TRBD2
j_call: TRBJ2-1
cdr3_length: 15
v_call: TRBV13
clone_size: once
cdr3_nt: TGTGCCAGCAGCTTACAAAGCGGGGGGCCCGATGAGCAGTTCTTC
cdr3_aa: CASSLQSGGPDEQFF

d_call: NA
j_call: TRBJ1-2
cdr3_length: 12
v_call: TRBV7-9
clone_size: NA
cdr3_nt: TGTGCCAGCAGCTTGGAGTTCTATGGCTACACCTTC
cdr3_aa: CASSLEFYGYTF

d_call: NA
j_call: TRBJ1-1
cdr3_length: 14
v_call: TRBV19
clone_size: NA
cdr3_nt: TGTGCCAGTAGCATAATCGAGAGGGACCGGGATGCTTTCTTT
cdr3_aa: CASSIIERDRDAFF

d_call: NA
j_call: TRBJ1-1
cdr3_length: 15
v_call: TRBV6-5
clone_size: NA
cdr3_nt: TGTGCCAGCAGTTACTACCCGGGCCGAGCAACTGAAGCTTTCTTT
cdr3_aa: CASSYYPGRATEAFF

d_call: NA
j_call: TRBJ1-6
cdr3_length: 14
v_call: TRBV25-1
clone_size: NA
cdr3_nt: TGTGCCAGCAGTTTGACAGGATCAGCCTCACCCCTCCACTTT
cdr3_aa: CASSLTGSASPLHF

d_call: NA
j_call: TRBJ1-3
cdr3_length: 15
v_call: TRBV11-2
clone_size: NA
cdr3_nt: TGTGCCAGCAGCTCAATAAGGCTAAGTGGAAACACCATATATTTT
cdr3_aa: CASSSIRLSGNTIYF

d_call: NA
j_call: TRBJ2-7
cdr3_length: 15
v_call: TRBV7-8
clone_size: NA
cdr3_nt: TGTGCCAGCAGACCGGAAGGGGCCATGACGGGCGAGCAGTACTTC
cdr3_aa: CASRPEGAMTGEQYF

d_call: TRBD1
j_call: TRBJ1-5
cdr3_length: 13
v_call: TRBV12-3/TRBV12-4
clone_size: NA
cdr3_nt: TGTGCCAGCAGTTACAGGGGGTCTCAGCCCCAGCATTTT
cdr3_aa: CASSYRGSQPQHF

d_call: NA
j_call: TRBJ1-1
cdr3_length: 14
v_call: TRBV6-6
clone_size: NA
cdr3_nt: TGTGCCAGCAGAGCGACAGGACGTTTAACTGAAGCTTTCTTT
cdr3_aa: CASRATGRLTEAFF

d_call: TRBD1
j_call: TRBJ1-1
cdr3_length: 16
v_call: TRBV11-2
clone_size: NA
cdr3_nt: TGTGCCAGCAGCTTAGGGACAGGGGGTAGGAGAACTGAAGCTTTCTTT
cdr3_aa: CASSLGTGGRRTEAFF

d_call: TRBD1
j_call: TRBJ1-2
cdr3_length: 16
v_call: TRBV19
clone_size: NA
cdr3_nt: TGTGCCAGTAGTTGGTGGGGGACAGAGGTCAACTATGGCTACACCTTC
cdr3_aa: CASSWWGTEVNYGYTF

d_call: NA
j_call: TRBJ1-1
cdr3_length: 16
v_call: TRBV2
clone_size: NA
cdr3_nt: TGTGCCAGCAGTTCCGTTCGGGTCTCCTCGGGACTTGAAGCTTTCTTT
cdr3_aa: CASSSVRVSSGLEAFF

d_call: TRBD1
j_call: TRBJ1-1
cdr3_length: 12
v_call: TRBV24-1
clone_size: NA
cdr3_nt: TGTGCCACCAGTGATTCCAGGGGGGAAGCTTTCTTT
cdr3_aa: CATSDSRGEAFF

d_call: NA
j_call: TRBJ1-1
cdr3_length: 14
v_call: TRBV7-9
clone_size: NA
cdr3_nt: TGTGCCAGCAGATTACAAGAGGCATCGACTGAAGCTTTCTTT
cdr3_aa: CASRLQEASTEAFF

d_call: NA
j_call: TRBJ1-2
cdr3_length: 16
v_call: TRBV9
clone_size: NA
cdr3_nt: TGTGCCAGCAGCCCCAAGGGGGGGCGGACAGATTATGGCTACACCTTC
cdr3_aa: CASSPKGGRTDYGYTF

d_call: NA
j_call: TRBJ1-2
cdr3_length: 13
v_call: TRBV6-1
clone_size: NA
cdr3_nt: TGTGCCAGCAGTACTGATTCGGGCTATGGCTACACCTTC
cdr3_aa: CASSTDSGYGYTF

d_call: TRBD2
j_call: TRBJ2-7
cdr3_length: 16
v_call: TRBV12-5
clone_size: NA
cdr3_nt: TGTGCTAGTGGTTTGGTAGTGGGAGCGGGGTGGTCCGAGCAGTACTTC
cdr3_aa: CASGLVVGAGWSEQYF

d_call: NA
j_call: TRBJ1-2
cdr3_length: 16
v_call: TRBV7-2
clone_size: NA
cdr3_nt: TGTGCCAGCAGCTTTAGCGCTCCAGGGTCGGTCTATGGCTACACCTTC
cdr3_aa: CASSFSAPGSVYGYTF

d_call: NA
j_call: TRBJ1-4
cdr3_length: 13
v_call: TRBV2
clone_size: NA
cdr3_nt: TGTGCCAGCAGTGCGGGAGTAAATGAAAAACTGTTTTTT
cdr3_aa: CASSAGVNEKLFF

d_call: NA
j_call: TRBJ2-7
cdr3_length: 15
v_call: TRBV15
clone_size: NA
cdr3_nt: TGTGCCACCAGCATAAGAACAGGGAGCTCCTACGAGCAGTACTTC
cdr3_aa: CATSIRTGSSYEQYF

d_call: NA
j_call: TRBJ1-5
cdr3_length: 14
v_call: TRBV28
clone_size: NA
cdr3_nt: TGTGCCAGCAGTTTATCCGGGAGCCGACAGCCCCAGCATTTT
cdr3_aa: CASSLSGSRQPQHF

d_call: NA
j_call: TRBJ1-2
cdr3_length: 14
v_call: TRBV27
clone_size: NA
cdr3_nt: TGTGCCAGCAGTTCGCGGCAGGCTAACTATGGCTACACCTTC
cdr3_aa: CASSSRQANYGYTF

d_call: TRBD1
j_call: TRBJ2-3
cdr3_length: 13
v_call: TRBV13
clone_size: NA
cdr3_nt: TGTGCCAGCAGCGGGGGCCTACAGGGGACCCTGTATTTT
cdr3_aa: CASSGGLQGTLYF

d_call: NA
j_call: TRBJ2-7
cdr3_length: 13
v_call: TRBV5-1
clone_size: NA
cdr3_nt: TGCGCCAGCAGCCCGGGACAAAGCTACGAGCAGTACTTC
cdr3_aa: CASSPGQSYEQYF

d_call: TRBD1
j_call: TRBJ2-1
cdr3_length: 14
v_call: TRBV12-5
clone_size: NA
cdr3_nt: TGTGCTAGTGGTGTACAGGGGGCGGGTAATGAGCAGTTCTTC
cdr3_aa: CASGVQGAGNEQFF

d_call: TRBD2
j_call: TRBJ2-5
cdr3_length: 15
v_call: TRBV3-1/TRBV3-2
clone_size: NA
cdr3_nt: TGTGCCAGCAGCCCCCGGCGGGGGAGAGGGGAGACCCAGTACTTC
cdr3_aa: CASSPRRGRGETQYF

d_call: NA
j_call: TRBJ1-1
cdr3_length: 13
v_call: TRBV12-3/TRBV12-4
clone_size: NA
cdr3_nt: TGTGCCAGCTCCCTAGGGGGTAGCACTGAAGCTTTCTTT
cdr3_aa: CASSLGGSTEAFF

d_call: NA
j_call: TRBJ2-5
cdr3_length: 12
v_call: TRBV30
clone_size: NA
cdr3_nt: TGTGCCTGGAGTGCACCTCAAGAGACCCAGTACTTC
cdr3_aa: CAWSAPQETQYF

d_call: TRBD1
j_call: TRBJ2-5
cdr3_length: 15
v_call: TRBV15
clone_size: NA
cdr3_nt: TGTGCCACCAGCAGACAGGGGGTCGGTGGAGAGACCCAGTACTTC
cdr3_aa: CATSRQGVGGETQYF

d_call: NA
j_call: TRBJ1-3
cdr3_length: 14
v_call: TRBV7-9
clone_size: NA
cdr3_nt: TGTGCCAGCAGCCCCCAGGGATCTGGAAACACCATATATTTT
cdr3_aa: CASSPQGSGNTIYF

d_call: NA
j_call: TRBJ2-1
cdr3_length: 14
v_call: TRBV9
clone_size: NA
cdr3_nt: TGTGCCAGCAGCGCCGGTAACCGTGGCAATGAGCAGTTCTTC
cdr3_aa: CASSAGNRGNEQFF

d_call: NA
j_call: TRBJ2-1
cdr3_length: 12
v_call: TRBV7-9
clone_size: NA
cdr3_nt: TGTGCCAGCAGCCTCTGGGGAAATGAGCAGTTCTTC
cdr3_aa: CASSLWGNEQFF

d_call: NA
j_call: TRBJ1-6
cdr3_length: 14
v_call: TRBV28
clone_size: NA
cdr3_nt: TGTGCCAGCAGTTTGCCCCCTTTTCTTGCACCCCTCCACTTT
cdr3_aa: CASSLPPFLAPLHF

d_call: NA
j_call: TRBJ1-4
cdr3_length: 14
v_call: TRBV5-1
clone_size: once
cdr3_nt: TGCGCCAGCAGCTTGGGTTGGGGAGAGGAAAAACTGTTTTTT
cdr3_aa: CASSLGWGEEKLFF

d_call: NA
j_call: TRBJ2-3
cdr3_length: 11
v_call: TRBV28
clone_size: NA
cdr3_nt: TGTGCCAGCAAAACCCCAGATACGCAGTATTTT
cdr3_aa: CASKTPDTQYF

d_call: NA
j_call: TRBJ1-2
cdr3_length: 12
v_call: TRBV2
clone_size: once
cdr3_nt: TGTGCCAGCAGTGAATCGGGCTATGGCTACACCTTC
cdr3_aa: CASSESGYGYTF

d_call: NA
j_call: TRBJ1-4
cdr3_length: 18
v_call: TRBV4-3
clone_size: NA
cdr3_nt: TGCGCCAGCAGCCCCCCGAGGGTCCGGAGAACAACTAATGAAAAACTGTTTTTT
cdr3_aa: CASSPPRVRRTTNEKLFF

d_call: NA
j_call: TRBJ1-2
cdr3_length: 17
v_call: TRBV19
clone_size: NA
cdr3_nt: TGTGCCAGTAGTATAGCCCACGGGTTTTTGGGATCGAACGGCTACACCTTC
cdr3_aa: CASSIAHGFLGSNGYTF

d_call: NA
j_call: TRBJ1-2
cdr3_length: 18
v_call: TRBV7-2
clone_size: NA
cdr3_nt: TGTGCCAGCAGCTCCCCCGAAGGTTGGGGGGCGAAAAGCTATGGCTACACCTTC
cdr3_aa: CASSSPEGWGAKSYGYTF

d_call: TRBD2
j_call: TRBJ2-2
cdr3_length: 19
v_call: TRBV11-2
clone_size: few
cdr3_nt: TGTGCCAGCAGCTTGGGTGACTGGAGCGGGGGGCGGCACACCGGGGAGCTGTTTTTT
cdr3_aa: CASSLGDWSGGRHTGELFF

d_call: NA
j_call: TRBJ1-2
cdr3_length: 12
v_call: TRBV30
clone_size: NA
cdr3_nt: TGTGCCTCGAAGGAACGGGGGCGAGGCTACACCTTC
cdr3_aa: CASKERGRGYTF

d_call: NA
j_call: TRBJ2-3
cdr3_length: 15
v_call: TRBV30
clone_size: NA
cdr3_nt: TGTGCCTGGGGCGGGCGGAAGGATTGGAGGGATACGCAGTATTTT
cdr3_aa: CAWGGRKDWRDTQYF

d_call: TRBD1
j_call: TRBJ1-5
cdr3_length: 17
v_call: TRBV6-1
clone_size: NA
cdr3_nt: TGTGCCAGCAGTGTAATAGTGGGACAGGGTACCAATCAGCCCCAGCATTTT
cdr3_aa: CASSVIVGQGTNQPQHF

d_call: TRBD1
j_call: TRBJ2-1
cdr3_length: 17
v_call: TRBV7-9
clone_size: NA
cdr3_nt: TGTGCCAGCAGCTTAGCGGTCGGGACAGGTTCCTACAATGAGCAGTTCTTC
cdr3_aa: CASSLAVGTGSYNEQFF

d_call: NA
j_call: TRBJ2-5
cdr3_length: 13
v_call: TRBV5-1
clone_size: NA
cdr3_nt: TGCGCCAGCAGCTTGCTAAGCCAAGAGACCCAGTACTTC
cdr3_aa: CASSLLSQETQYF

d_call: NA
j_call: TRBJ2-5
cdr3_length: 13
v_call: TRBV7-3
clone_size: NA
cdr3_nt: TGTGCCAGCAGCTTAGGTACCGGGGGGACCCAGTACTTC
cdr3_aa: CASSLGTGGTQYF